This is a list of T cell receptor beta chains from one sample in a study of blood T cell repertoires in COVID-19. Assay used: immunoSEQ multiplex PCR; TCRdb lists only in-frame clones, some missing. The sample has about 110,000 clones, around nine tenths seen once; the top ten hold 3.5% to 5.5%. The sequencing sample was made of peripheral blood. The receptors come from a man between 35 and 55 years old with acute or convalescent COVID-19. Each CDR3 is given with its conserved first and last residue. D genes are given only for firm matches. Clone size appears in some rows only: once, few, many, or a class for an expanded clone.

d_call: .
v_call: TRBV15
clone_size: .
j_call: TRBJ2-1
cdr3_aa: CATSRGTKTGNEQFF
cdr3_nt: TGTGCCACCAGCAGAGGGACTAAAACCGGCAATGAGCAGTTCTTC

d_call: .
v_call: TRBV5-4
clone_size: .
j_call: TRBJ2-1
cdr3_aa: CASSLISGQINEQFF
cdr3_nt: TGTGCCAGCAGCTTGATCAGTGGTCAGATCAATGAGCAGTTCTTC

d_call: TRBD2
v_call: TRBV6-6
clone_size: .
j_call: TRBJ2-3
cdr3_aa: CASSQTTSGGPNTDTQYF
cdr3_nt: TGTGCCAGCAGTCAGACGACTAGCGGGGGGCCCAACACAGATACGCAGTATTTT

d_call: .
v_call: TRBV7-9
clone_size: .
j_call: TRBJ2-1
cdr3_aa: CASGPTDRGNEQFF
cdr3_nt: TGTGCCAGCGGTCCAACCGACCGGGGTAATGAGCAGTTCTTC

d_call: TRBD1
v_call: TRBV6-4
clone_size: .
j_call: TRBJ1-4
cdr3_aa: CASSPGTGFGSNEKLFF
cdr3_nt: TGTGCCAGCAGTCCCGGGACAGGGTTTGGAAGTAATGAAAAACTGTTTTTT

d_call: TRBD2
v_call: TRBV7-2
clone_size: .
j_call: TRBJ2-3
cdr3_aa: CASRTGLAASTDTQYF
cdr3_nt: TGTGCCAGCAGGACGGGACTAGCGGCTAGCACAGATACGCAGTATTTT

d_call: TRBD2
v_call: TRBV19
clone_size: .
j_call: TRBJ2-5
cdr3_aa: CASSVPGLAEETQYF
cdr3_nt: TGTGCCAGTAGTGTACCGGGACTAGCGGAAGAGACCCAGTACTTC

d_call: TRBD1
v_call: TRBV27
clone_size: .
j_call: TRBJ2-7
cdr3_aa: CASSLSGTGGELAECYEQYF
cdr3_nt: TGTGCCAGCAGTTTATCCGGGACAGGGGGCGAATTAGCAGAATGCTACGAGCAGTACTTC

d_call: .
v_call: TRBV27
clone_size: .
j_call: TRBJ2-7
cdr3_aa: CASSIGSLYEQYF
cdr3_nt: TGTGCCAGCAGTATCGGGTCCCTCTACGAGCAGTACTTC

d_call: TRBD2
v_call: TRBV11-2
clone_size: .
j_call: TRBJ2-7
cdr3_aa: CASSLDRTSAYEQYF
cdr3_nt: TGTGCCAGCAGCTTAGATAGGACTAGCGCCTACGAGCAGTACTTC

d_call: TRBD2
v_call: TRBV13
clone_size: .
j_call: TRBJ2-7
cdr3_aa: CASSSSGYYEQYF
cdr3_nt: TGTGCCAGCAGCTCTAGCGGGTACTACGAGCAGTACTTC

d_call: TRBD1
v_call: TRBV10-3
clone_size: once
j_call: TRBJ2-3
cdr3_aa: CAISQGDRTDTQYF
cdr3_nt: TGTGCCATCAGTCAGGGGGACCGCACAGATACGCAGTATTTT

d_call: .
v_call: TRBV7-7
clone_size: .
j_call: TRBJ2-5
cdr3_aa: CASSPRGGETQYF
cdr3_nt: TGTGCTAGCAGCCCCCGTGGGGGGGAGACCCAGTACTTC

d_call: TRBD1
v_call: TRBV19
clone_size: .
j_call: TRBJ2-1
cdr3_aa: CASSVGQAGEQFF
cdr3_nt: TGTGCCAGTAGTGTCGGACAGGCCGGGGAGCAGTTCTTC

d_call: .
v_call: TRBV6-6
clone_size: once
j_call: TRBJ1-1
cdr3_aa: CASMGAGPHTEAFF
cdr3_nt: TGTGCCAGCATGGGAGCGGGACCCCACACTGAAGCTTTCTTT

d_call: .
v_call: TRBV10-3
clone_size: .
j_call: TRBJ1-2
cdr3_aa: CAISESAFNYGYTF
cdr3_nt: TGTGCCATCAGTGAGTCGGCATTTAACTATGGCTACACCTTC